A single sample is the source of the 30 T cell receptor beta chains below, sequenced in a study of cytomegalovirus exposure and HLA in healthy donors. It was with 60 Vbeta and 13 Jbeta primers that the PCR ran. Using immunoSEQ multiplex PCR, the repertoire was profiled, and TCRdb retains in-frame clones only, with some absent. This table holds 120,000 to 150,000 clones, approximately 78% found once. The sequencing input was PBMCs. The receptors shown here come from a man aged 40-49 years in good health and CMV-seropositive.

A word on this clone: A junction boundary mismatches the germline segment, possibly from a read error. V gene TRBV7-9 combines with J gene TRBJ2-7, with 11 bases that match TRBD1. CDR3 length: 15 amino acids. The germline V gene has CDR1 SEHNR and CDR2 FQNEAQ (reference sequence). The DNA for the CDR3 is TGTTCCAGCAGCTTAGTTCGGACAGGGGGCGACGAGCAGTACTTC. Its translation: CSSSLVRTGGDEQYF.

The CDR3: CASSSGGATDTQYF. As DNA, the CDR3 is TGCGCCAGCAGCTCCGGGGGGGCCACAGATACGCAGTATTTT. The gene calls are TRBV5-1 and TRBJ2-3, with 8 bases fitting TRBD2. The CDR3 sequence is 14 residues long. V dropped 3 bases and J dropped 2; count of bases not matched to a gene: 2. Germline V gives CDR1 SGHRS, CDR2 YFSETQ.

This sequence joins TRBV9 and TRBJ2-1; 11 bases agree with TRBD1. Germline V gives CDR1 SGDLS, CDR2 YYNGEE. J lost 9 bases, V lost 4 bases, and 6 bases had no gene match. The CDR3 is 14 residues long. The CDR3 nucleotides read TGTGCCAGCAGCATAACCGGGACAGGGGGTGAGCAGTTCTTC. Translated: CASSITGTGGEQFF.

The chain carries TRBV2 and TRBJ1-4; maybe TRBD1 (5 bases). The CDR3 is 13 residues long. Germline CDR1 is SNHLY and CDR2 is FYNNEI. V was shortened by 6 bases and J by 8 bases, with 13 bases between the two germline ends. CDR3 coding DNA: TGTGCCAGCAGAAAAACTCGACAGGAAAAACTGTTTTTT. This codes for CASRKTRQEKLFF.

The chain employs TRBV10-1 and TRBJ1-2, with D perhaps matching TRBD1 (6 bases). Germline V gene sequence: CDR1 WNHNN, CDR2 SYGVQD (reference sequence). The CDR3 contains 19 residues. V lost 4 bases to trimming and J lost 4 bases, with 28 bases between them. For the CDR3, the DNA is TGCGCCAGCAGTGCCCCCCAGGGACACACCCCACTAACCCGCTATGGCTACACCTTC. The encoded protein is CASSAPQGHTPLTRYGYTF.

This sequence joins TRBV6-6 and TRBJ2-5, with D tentatively TRBD2 (6 bases). V was pared by 5 bases and J by 2 bases, with 9 bases between. This CDR3 spans 13 amino acids. The germline CDR1 and CDR2 sequences are MNHNY and SVGAGI (reference sequence). The CDR3 sequence: CASSPSVQETQYF. CDR3 coding DNA: TGTGCCAGCAGTCCTAGCGTACAAGAGACCCAGTACTTC.

The V and J genes are TRBV11-3 and TRBJ2-5; 10 bases fit TRBD2. Trimming at V came to 1 base and at J to 2 bases, leaving 7 bases not matched to a gene. CDR3 length: 17 amino acids. From germline, CDR1 is SGHNT and CDR2 YENEEA. The CDR3 DNA is TGTGCCAGCAGCTTAGGGGTTGCTAGCGGGAGTCAAGAGACCCAGTACTTC. It translates to CASSLGVASGSQETQYF.

The rearrangement uses TRBV10-3 and TRBJ1-1; the D gene is possibly TRBD1 (5 bases). Trimming left V 1 base short and J 2 bases short, with 8 bases between. This CDR3 is 14 amino acids long. Germline V lookup: CDR1 ENHRY, CDR2 SYGVKD. The CDR3 DNA is TGTGCCATCAGTGAGTGGGGGGGAAACACTGAAGCTTTCTTT. It translates to CAISEWGGNTEAFF.

The chain has TRBV30 and TRBJ1-5, with 12 bases matching TRBD1. The CDR3 contains 17 residues. V shed 3 bases, J shed 2 bases, and the junction held 8 bases outside the gene matches. CDR1 is GTSNPN, CDR2 SVGIG, per germline (reference sequence). The DNA for the CDR3 is TGTGCCTGGAGCCGGGGACAGGGGGCGAGAGGCAATCAGCCCCAGCATTTT. Amino acids: CAWSRGQGARGNQPQHF.

The chain joins TRBV7-9 to TRBJ1-1; the D is unclear. CDR1 and CDR2 (germline): SEHNR, FQNEAQ (reference sequence). This CDR3 comprises 14 residues. V was pared by 2 bases and J by 11 bases, with 18 bases between. CDR3 nucleotide sequence: TGTGCCAGCAGCTTATTCGGGGTGGAGGCTGGGGCTTTCTTT. Translated, it gives CASSLFGVEAGAFF. The whole variable domain, remainder taken from reference TRBV7-9 and TRBJ1-1, is DTGVSQNPRHKITKRGQNVTFRCDPISEHNRLYWYRQTLGQGPEFLTYFQNEAQLEKSRLLSDRFSAERPKGSFSTLEIQRTEQGDSAMYLCASSLFGVEAGAFFGQGTRLTVV.

This clone has only one observation. This sequence joins TRBV7-8 and TRBJ2-7, with 10 bases lining up with TRBD2. The CDR3 spans 15 residues. CDR1 and CDR2 from the germline V gene are SGHVS and FQNEAQ. After removal of 2 bases from V and 2 bases from J, the junction contained 3 bases not matched to a gene. CDR3 sequence reads: CASSLFLAGAYEQYF. The CDR3 DNA follows: TGTGCCAGCAGCTTATTCCTAGCGGGAGCCTACGAGCAGTACTTC.

This clone has just one count. The chain has TRBV6-1 and TRBJ1-2; perhaps TRBD1 as D (6 bases). Germline V gene data show CDR1 as MNHNS and CDR2 as SASEGT. V gave up 0 bases and J gave up 5 bases, with 13 bases separating them. The CDR3 totals 15 residues. The CDR3 bases are TGTGCCAGCAGTGAAGCGCAGGGGTCGGGGTATGGCTACACCTTC. Protein: CASSEAQGSGYGYTF.

This clone was seen a few times. The gene calls are TRBV4-3 and TRBJ2-1; a possible D gene is TRBD2 (5 bases). Germline V gives CDR1 LGHNA, CDR2 YSLEER. The CDR3 runs 18 residues. V lost 5 bases, J lost 2 bases, and 22 bases lay in between. DNA for the CDR3: TGCGCCAGCAGCGACCGATTCTCAACTAGTGTCCCCTACAATGAGCAGTTCTTC. Amino acid sequence: CASSDRFSTSVPYNEQFF.

The chain carries TRBV18 and TRBJ1-1; 8 nucleotides match TRBD1. There are 15 residues in the CDR3. Trimming took 5 bases from V and 0 from J; bases not matched to a gene: 5. Germline V gene lookup returns CDR1 KGHSH and CDR2 LQKENI. In DNA, the CDR3 is TGTGCCAGCTCAGCCGGACAGGGAATGAACACTGAAGCTTTCTTT. Its protein is CASSAGQGMNTEAFF. The whole variable domain, remainder taken from reference TRBV18 and TRBJ1-1, is NAGVMQNPRHLVRRRGQEARLRCSPMKGHSHVYWYRQLPEEGLKFMVYLQKENIIDESGMPKERFSAEFPKEGPSILRIQQVVRGDSAAYFCASSAGQGMNTEAFFGQGTRLTVV.

The V call is TRBV7-2, the J call TRBJ1-2; 7 bases align to TRBD1. Germline-derived CDR1 and CDR2 are SGHTA and FQGNSA. V lost 1 base and J lost 6; bases outside the gene matches: 2. The CDR3 extends over 13 amino acids. CDR3 DNA sequence: TGTGCCAGCAGCTTAGTCGGGACAGATGGCTACACCTTC. Protein: CASSLVGTDGYTF. Drawing the rest from reference TRBV7-2 and TRBJ1-2, the complete variable domain is GAGVSQSPSNKVTEKGKDVELRCDPISGHTALYWYRQSLGQGLEFLIYFQGNSAPDKSGLPSDRFSAERTGGSVSTLTIQRTQQEDSAVYLCASSLVGTDGYTFGSGTRLTVV.

V and J are TRBV7-9 and TRBJ1-1; 7 positions agree with TRBD1. There are 16 residues in the CDR3. CDR1 is SEHNR, CDR2 FQNEAQ, per germline (reference sequence). V trimming: 2 bases; J trimming: 0 bases; junction bases outside the gene matches: 6. This CDR3 is CASSLRPGQLNTEAFF. The CDR3 DNA is TGTGCCAGCAGCTTAAGACCGGGACAGCTGAACACTGAAGCTTTCTTT.

V usage is TRBV29-1 and J usage is TRBJ1-1; 7 nucleotides match TRBD1. V shed 5 bases, J shed 5 bases, and the junction held 11 bases outside the gene matches. CDR3 length: 14 residues. In germline, CDR1 is SQVTM, CDR2 ANQGSEA. In DNA, the CDR3 is TGCAGCGTTTCGGGGAAGACAGGGCGAACTGAAGCTTTCTTT. This gives the protein CSVSGKTGRTEAFF. The whole variable domain, remainder taken from reference TRBV29-1 and TRBJ1-1, is SAVISQKPSRDICQRGTSLTIQCQVDSQVTMMFWYRQQPGQSLTLIATANQGSEATYESGFVIDKFPISRPNLTFSTLTVSNMSPEDSSIYLCSVSGKTGRTEAFFGQGTRLTVV.

J is TRBJ2-1 and V is TRBV11-3; TRBD2 agrees at 8 bases. Germline trimming cut 5 bases from V and 10 bases from J; bases unmatched to any gene: 16. CDR3 length equals 16 residues. Germline CDR1 reads SGHNT; CDR2 reads YENEEA. The CDR3 coding sequence is TGTGCCAGCAGCAAAGGCCTCCGGGAGGGTGGTGGGGAGCAGTTCTTC. This translates into CASSKGLREGGGEQFF.

The chain recombines TRBV29-1 with TRBJ1-1, with D unclear. The CDR3 is made up of 12 amino acids. V was trimmed by 2 bases and J by 0 bases, leaving 4 bases between them. In germline, CDR1 is SQVTM, CDR2 ANQGSEA. The CDR3 DNA follows: TGCAGCGTTGAAAGCATGAACACTGAAGCTTTCTTT. It specifies CSVESMNTEAFF.

This chain links TRBV6-6 with TRBJ1-1; weak D call: TRBD1 (6 bases). Between the trimmed V and J ends, which lost 7 bases and 3 bases, there was a span of 21 bases. The CDR3 totals 16 residues. Germline V lookup: CDR1 MNHNY, CDR2 SVGAGI (reference sequence). CDR3: CASTPFWGGADTEAFF. As DNA, the CDR3 is TGTGCCAGCACCCCTTTTTGGGGGGGCGCGGACACTGAAGCTTTCTTT.

This clone was seen more than once but under ten times. The J gene is TRBJ2-2, the V gene TRBV11-2, with 7 positions matching TRBD2. In germline, CDR1 is SGHAT, CDR2 FQNNGV. The ends lost 4 bases at V and 7 bases at J; junction bases unmatched: 9. This CDR3 has 15 amino acids. This CDR3 is CASSSLYGLVGELFF. CDR3 coding DNA: TGTGCCAGCAGCTCCCTCTACGGACTAGTCGGGGAGCTGTTTTTT.

The rearrangement links TRBV30 to TRBJ2-3; 12 positions match TRBD2. The CDR3 consists of 17 residues. CDR1 and CDR2 (germline): GTSNPN, SVGIG (reference sequence). The V and J ends lost 4 bases and 4 bases, in that order; junction bases with no gene match: 12. The CDR3 protein is CAWTRELASGRADTQYF. The CDR3 region has the DNA TGTGCCTGGACCAGAGAATTGGCTAGCGGGAGGGCAGATACGCAGTATTTT.

Turning to this clone: The germline gene is not matched at one end of the junction; a read error may be the cause. The same CDR3 can be traced to other DNA sequences in this sample. This rearrangement joins TRBV2 to TRBJ2-7; D uncertain. This CDR3 is built from 12 residues. The germline V gene has CDR1 SNHLY and CDR2 FYNNEI. Here the CDR3 DNA reads TGCGCCAGCAGTGCTCAGATATACGAGCAGTACTTC. Protein product: CASSAQIYEQYF.

The CDR3 DNA reads as TGTGCCAGCAGCCCCCCCAGCAGCGGAAATATAGGGGAGCTGTTTTTT. Encoded protein: CASSPPSSGNIGELFF. The chain recombines TRBV9 with TRBJ2-2; possibly TRBD2 for D (5 bases). V gave up 4 bases and J gave up 8 bases, with 21 bases separating them. This CDR3 contains 16 residues. The germline CDR1 and CDR2 sequences are SGDLS and YYNGEE.

The chain joins TRBV27 to TRBJ2-5, with TRBD1 matching 7 bases. The V gene end was trimmed by 3 bases and the J gene end by 2 bases; junction bases not matched to a gene: 6. Germline V gives CDR1 MNHEY, CDR2 SMNVEV (reference sequence). CDR3 length equals 15 residues. The CDR3 is CASSFNRGQQETQYF. Written as DNA, the CDR3 is TGTGCCAGCAGTTTCAATCGGGGACAGCAAGAGACCCAGTACTTC.

A few counts support this clone. The V and J genes are TRBV7-9 and TRBJ2-7; a possible D gene is TRBD1 (5 bases). CDR3 length: 12 residues. Germline CDR1 reads SEHNR; CDR2 reads FQNEAQ (reference sequence). Trimming stripped 5 bases from V and 4 bases from J, with 9 bases between. The CDR3 sequence is CASSPTAYEQYF. The CDR3, as DNA: TGTGCCAGCAGCCCGACAGCGTACGAGCAGTACTTC.

This chain joins TRBV7-7 and TRBJ2-1, with TRBD2 matching 9 bases. Germline CDR1 SSHAT, CDR2 FNYEAQ (reference sequence). V trimming: 4 bases; J trimming: 6 bases; junction bases outside the gene matches: 7. This CDR3 is 15 amino acids long. CDR3 nucleotides: TGTGCCAGCAGCTACAGACTAGCGGCCTCCAATGAGCAGTTCTTC. Translation gives CASSYRLAASNEQFF.

The chain combines TRBV6-1 with TRBJ1-2; 7 nucleotides align to TRBD1. J gave up 4 bases and V 5 bases, and 10 bases lay outside the gene matches. CDR1 and CDR2 (germline): MNHNS, SASEGT. The CDR3 contains 15 residues. The CDR3 is CASSSRGLYSYGYTF. The CDR3 region has the DNA TGTGCCAGCAGTAGCAGGGGGTTGTATAGCTATGGCTACACCTTC.

The genes are TRBV10-3 and TRBJ1-2; 8 bases map to TRBD1. V lost 6 bases and J lost 0; bases outside the gene matches: 9. CDR3 length: 16 amino acids. The germline V gene encodes CDR1 ENHRY and CDR2 SYGVKD. CDR3 sequence reads: CAISNPTTGANYGYTF. The CDR3 coding sequence is TGTGCCATCAGCAATCCGACGACAGGGGCTAACTATGGCTACACCTTC.

This chain links TRBV6-6 with TRBJ2-3; 8 positions match TRBD2. The germline CDR1 and CDR2 sequences are MNHNY and SVGAGI (reference sequence). Germline trimming cut 8 bases from V and 0 bases from J; bases unmatched to any gene: 4. The CDR3 length is 14 residues. CDR3 protein: CASRLASSTDTQYF. DNA for the CDR3: TGTGCCAGCCGACTAGCGTCTAGCACAGATACGCAGTATTTT.